The 3 T cell receptor beta chains below all came from one sample that was sequenced in a study of identical twins. TCRdb recomputed calls from the 5' RACE reads with MiXCR, one row per CDR3 protein. This sample has 700,000 or so distinct CDR3 sequences; approximately 9% occur once, and the top ten carry more than 0.75%. These same data were also listed under a study on yellow fever vaccine responses in identical twins.

Sequenced sample: PBMCs. These receptors were collected from a woman younger than 30 in good health.

This chain uses TRBV5-1 with TRBJ2-3, with D perhaps matching TRBD2 (6 bases). This CDR3 spans 14 amino acids. CDR1 is SGHRS and CDR2 is YFSETQ in the germline V gene. V was cut by 3 bases and J by 2 bases, with 10 bases left in between. CDR3 DNA sequence: TGCGCCAGCAGCTGGGGACTCACCACAGATACGCAGTATTTT. It specifies CASSWGLTTDTQYF. Using reference TRBV5-1 and TRBJ2-3 for the parts outside the CDR3, the full variable domain is KAGVTQTPRYLIKTRGQQVTLSCSPISGHRSVSWYQQTPGQGLQFLFEYFSETQRNKGNFPGRFSGRQFSNSRSEMNVSTLELGDSALYLCASSWGLTTDTQYFGPGTRLTVL.

This clonotype has at least ten counts. V gene TRBV12-3 or TRBV12-4 combines with J gene TRBJ2-1; D gene uncertain. Trimming pared 2 bases from V and 8 bases from J, leaving 4 bases between. The CDR3 is 11 amino acids. The CDR3 DNA reads TGTGCCAGCAGTTTAACCCATGAGCAGTTCTTC. Protein: CASSLTHEQFF.

There are many counts of this clonotype. The chain joins TRBV12-5 to TRBJ2-2; no clear D. Trimming stripped 11 bases from V and 3 bases from J, with 10 bases between. This CDR3 has 12 amino acids. Germline V gene data show CDR1 as LGHNT and CDR2 as FRNRAP. The DNA of the CDR3 is TGTGCTGGGCAACTTGACACCGGGGAGCTGTTTTTT. It yields the protein CAGQLDTGELFF.